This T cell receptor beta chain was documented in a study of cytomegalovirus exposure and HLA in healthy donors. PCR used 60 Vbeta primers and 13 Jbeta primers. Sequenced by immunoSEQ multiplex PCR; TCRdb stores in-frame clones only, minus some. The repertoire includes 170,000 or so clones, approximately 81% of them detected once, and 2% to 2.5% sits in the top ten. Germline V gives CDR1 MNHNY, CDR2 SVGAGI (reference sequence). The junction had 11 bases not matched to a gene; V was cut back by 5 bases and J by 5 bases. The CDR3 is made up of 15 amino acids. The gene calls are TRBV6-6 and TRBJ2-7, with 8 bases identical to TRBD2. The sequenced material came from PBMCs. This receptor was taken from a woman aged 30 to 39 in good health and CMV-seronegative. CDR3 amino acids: CASSPGRGGQHEQYF. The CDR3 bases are TGTGCCAGCAGTCCCGGTCGGGGGGGCCAGCACGAGCAGTACTTC.